These 12 T cell receptor beta chains originate from one sample sequenced in a study of blood T cell repertoires in COVID-19. The method was immunoSEQ multiplex PCR; TCRdb's version includes in-frame clones alone and lacks a portion of them. This sample has 300,000 to 450,000 clones, with approximately 80% found just once. Sequenced input: peripheral blood. Receptor source: a human donor with acute or convalescent COVID-19. The donor label of this sample is uncertain.

V gene TRBV29-1 combines with J gene TRBJ1-1; D gene ambiguous. Per germline, CDR1 SQVTM and CDR2 ANQGSEA. The CDR3 runs to 12 residues. V was cut by 5 bases and J by 5 bases, with 12 bases left in between. The CDR3 spells CSVFTGDTEAFF. DNA for the CDR3: TGCAGCGTTTTCACGGGAGATACTGAAGCTTTCTTT.

This chain links TRBV5-6 with TRBJ2-1, with D possibly matching TRBD2 (5 bases). The CDR3 consists of 14 residues. The V end was cut by 4 bases, the J end by 7 bases, with 15 bases between. Germline CDR1 reads SGHDT; CDR2 reads YYEEEE. The CDR3 spells CASSPLFSENEQFF. The CDR3 nucleotides are TGTGCCAGCAGCCCTCTATTTAGCGAGAATGAGCAGTTCTTC.

The chain employs TRBV4-2 and TRBJ1-6; 8 nucleotides match TRBD1. V shed 4 bases and J 9 bases; nucleotides not matched to a gene: 8. The CDR3 sequence is 15 residues long. Germline-derived CDR1 and CDR2 are LGHNA and YNFKEQ. The CDR3 DNA reads as TGTGCCAGCAGCCGTAAGGACAGGGATGGTTCACCCCTCCACTTT. Encoded protein: CASSRKDRDGSPLHF.

Points on this clone: Likely a read error: the CDR3 ends without its conserved phenylalanine or tryptophan. It is unclear where the CDR3 begins or ends on the DNA, so no DNA is shown, and the CDR3 is as TCRdb lists it. This chain links TRBV12-3 or TRBV12-4 with TRBJ1-2. The CDR3 has 10 amino acids, counting both end residues. CDR3: CASSLKNQGG.

This clone has more than one count but fewer than ten. The V gene is TRBV6-5, the J gene TRBJ1-1, with D possibly being TRBD1 (5 bases). Germline assignment: CDR1 MNHEY and CDR2 SVGAGI. The CDR3 extends over 15 amino acids. V dropped 0 bases and J dropped 1 base, with 9 bases sitting between them. CDR3 amino acids: CASSYSRQRNTEAFF. As DNA, the CDR3 is TGTGCCAGCAGTTACTCGAGACAGCGGAACACTGAAGCTTTCTTT.

The CDR3 sequence: CASSLDRKNTEAFF. CDR3 bases: TGTGCCAGCAGCTTGGACAGAAAGAACACTGAAGCTTTCTTT. The rearrangement links TRBV5-4 to TRBJ1-1; D gene unclear. Germline CDR1 SGHNT, CDR2 YYREEE (reference sequence). The CDR3 has 14 residues. With 0 bases removed from V and 1 base from J, the gap between germline ends came to 7 bases.

V and J are TRBV7-7 and TRBJ2-3, with 11 bases identical to TRBD2. Unmatched junction bases numbered 1, after V lost 5 bases and J lost 0 bases. Germline V gene data show CDR1 as SSHAT and CDR2 as FNYEAQ (reference sequence). CDR3 length: 15 residues. CDR3 in DNA: TGTGCCAGCAGCCGGACTAGCGGGAGCACAGATACGCAGTATTTT. This translates into CASSRTSGSTDTQYF. Supplemented by reference TRBV7-7 and TRBJ2-3, the full variable domain reads GAGVSQSPRYKVTKRGQDVTLRCDPISSHATLYWYQQALGQGPEFLTYFNYEAQPDKSGLPSDRFSAERPEGSISTLTIQRTEQRDSAMYRCASSRTSGSTDTQYFGPGTRLTVL.

The rearrangement uses TRBV7-9 and TRBJ1-4; 10 nucleotides line up with TRBD1. Germline CDR1 SEHNR, CDR2 FQNEAQ (reference sequence). V was pared by 4 bases and J by 8 bases, with 13 bases of the junction left unmatched. The CDR3 runs 17 residues. In DNA, the CDR3 is TGTGCCAGCAGCTCGAGAGGACAGGGGGGAGAAAACGAAAAACTGTTTTTT. Protein: CASSSRGQGGENEKLFF.

The chain has TRBV18 and TRBJ2-3, with 7 bases aligning to TRBD2. Germline values: CDR1 KGHSH, CDR2 LQKENI. The CDR3 spans 16 residues. With V trimmed by 1 base and J by 4 bases, 8 bases remained unmatched. The CDR3 loop is CASSPRGLVKPDTQYF. The CDR3 nucleotides are TGTGCCAGCTCACCACGAGGACTAGTAAAACCAGATACGCAGTATTTT. Together with reference TRBV18 and TRBJ2-3, the CDR3 gives the full variable domain: NAGVMQNPRHLVRRRGQEARLRCSPMKGHSHVYWYRQLPEEGLKFMVYLQKENIIDESGMPKERFSAEFPKEGPSILRIQQVVRGDSAAYFCASSPRGLVKPDTQYFGPGTRLTVL.

This clone was seen only a few times. The chain has TRBV2 and TRBJ2-7; 10 nucleotides agree with TRBD2. CDR3 size: 14 residues. V shed 8 bases and J 3 bases; nucleotides not matched to a gene: 7. From germline, CDR1 is SNHLY and CDR2 FYNNEI. CDR3 region: CASSSGTSVYEQYF. In nucleotides, the CDR3 is TGTGCCAGCTCCTCCGGGACTAGCGTCTACGAGCAGTACTTC. The whole variable domain, filled in from reference TRBV2 and TRBJ2-7, reads EPEVTQTPSHQVTQMGQEVILRCVPISNHLYFYWYRQILGQKVEFLVSFYNNEISEKSEIFDDQFSVERPDGSNFTLKIRSTKLEDSAMYFCASSSGTSVYEQYFGPGTRLTVT.

V gene TRBV6-5 combines with J gene TRBJ2-1; 10 bases agree with TRBD2. CDR1 and CDR2 (germline): MNHEY, SVGAGI. The V segment lost 0 bases and the J segment 9 bases; nucleotides outside the gene matches: 8. The CDR3 is 16 residues long. As DNA, the CDR3 is TGTGCCAGCAGTTACTCGGTCCTAGCGGGGGAACTTGAGCAGTTCTTC. Translation gives CASSYSVLAGELEQFF.

CDR3 bases: TGTGCCAGCAGTGATAAGGTGGCGGGTCAGCCCCAGCATTTT. Translated: CASSDKVAGQPQHF. The V call is TRBV2, the J call TRBJ1-5; D unresolved. V shed 3 bases and J shed 6 bases, with 12 bases lying between them. Germline V gene sequence: CDR1 SNHLY, CDR2 FYNNEI. CDR3 length equals 14 residues.